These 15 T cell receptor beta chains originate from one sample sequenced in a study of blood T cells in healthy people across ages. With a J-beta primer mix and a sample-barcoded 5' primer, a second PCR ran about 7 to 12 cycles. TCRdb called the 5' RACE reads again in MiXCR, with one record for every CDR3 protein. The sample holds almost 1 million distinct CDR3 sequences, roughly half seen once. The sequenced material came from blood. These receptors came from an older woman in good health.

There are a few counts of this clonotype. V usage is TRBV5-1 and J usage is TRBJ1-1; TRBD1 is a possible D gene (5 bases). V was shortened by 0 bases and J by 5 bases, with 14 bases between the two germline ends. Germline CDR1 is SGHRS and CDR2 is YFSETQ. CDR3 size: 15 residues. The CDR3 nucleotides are TGCGCCAGCAGCTTGGACGGGGCGGGGGGTACTGAAGCTTTCTTT. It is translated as CASSLDGAGGTEAFF.

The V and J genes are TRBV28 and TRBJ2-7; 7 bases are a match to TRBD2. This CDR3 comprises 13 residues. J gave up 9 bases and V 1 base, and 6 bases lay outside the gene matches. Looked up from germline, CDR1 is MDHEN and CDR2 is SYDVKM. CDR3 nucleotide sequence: TGTGCCAGCAGTTTATCCCCGTGGGAGGGGCAGTACTTC. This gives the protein CASSLSPWEGQYF.

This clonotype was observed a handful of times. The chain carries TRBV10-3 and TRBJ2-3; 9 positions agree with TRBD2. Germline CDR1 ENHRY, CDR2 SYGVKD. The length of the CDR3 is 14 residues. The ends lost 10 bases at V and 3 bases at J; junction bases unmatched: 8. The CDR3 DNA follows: TGTGCCACCTTTAGCGGGAGTGTGACAGATACGCAGTATTTT. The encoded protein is CATFSGSVTDTQYF.

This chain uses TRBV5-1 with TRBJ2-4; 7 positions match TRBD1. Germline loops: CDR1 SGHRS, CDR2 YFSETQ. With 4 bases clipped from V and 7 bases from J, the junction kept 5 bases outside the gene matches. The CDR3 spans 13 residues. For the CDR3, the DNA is TGCGCCAGCAGCCCCGGACAGGATAACATTCAGTACTTC. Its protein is CASSPGQDNIQYF.

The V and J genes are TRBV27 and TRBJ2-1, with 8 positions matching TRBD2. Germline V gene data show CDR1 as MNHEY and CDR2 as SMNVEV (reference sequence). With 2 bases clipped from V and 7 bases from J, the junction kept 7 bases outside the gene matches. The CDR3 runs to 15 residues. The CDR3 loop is CASSLMAAGENEQFF. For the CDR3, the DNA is TGTGCCAGCAGTTTAATGGCAGCGGGAGAGAATGAGCAGTTCTTC.

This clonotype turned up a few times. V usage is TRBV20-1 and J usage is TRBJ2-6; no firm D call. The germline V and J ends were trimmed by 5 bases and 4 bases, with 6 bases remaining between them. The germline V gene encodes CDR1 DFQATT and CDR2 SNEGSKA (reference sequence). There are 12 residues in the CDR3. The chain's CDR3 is CSAGEGANVLTF. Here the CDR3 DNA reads TGCAGTGCTGGGGAAGGGGCCAACGTCCTGACTTTC.

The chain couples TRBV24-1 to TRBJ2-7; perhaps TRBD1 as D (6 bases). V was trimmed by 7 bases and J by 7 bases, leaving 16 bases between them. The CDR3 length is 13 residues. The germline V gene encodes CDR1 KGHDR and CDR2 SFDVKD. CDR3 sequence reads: CATSQTGYNEQYF. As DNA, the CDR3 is TGTGCCACCAGCCAGACAGGATACAATGAGCAGTACTTC.

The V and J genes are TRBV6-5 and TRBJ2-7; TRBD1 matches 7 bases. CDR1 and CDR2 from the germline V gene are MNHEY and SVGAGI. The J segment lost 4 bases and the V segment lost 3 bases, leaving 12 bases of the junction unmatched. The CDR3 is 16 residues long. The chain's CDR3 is CASSYNYRGPAYEQYF. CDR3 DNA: TGTGCCAGCAGTTATAATTACAGGGGTCCCGCGTACGAGCAGTACTTC.

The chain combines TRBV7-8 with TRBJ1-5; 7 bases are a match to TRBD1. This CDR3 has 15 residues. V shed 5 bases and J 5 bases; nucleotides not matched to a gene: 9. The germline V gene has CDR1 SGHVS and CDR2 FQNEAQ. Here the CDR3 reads CASSATGVGDQPQHF. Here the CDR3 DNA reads TGTGCCAGCAGCGCAACAGGGGTGGGGGATCAGCCCCAGCATTTT.

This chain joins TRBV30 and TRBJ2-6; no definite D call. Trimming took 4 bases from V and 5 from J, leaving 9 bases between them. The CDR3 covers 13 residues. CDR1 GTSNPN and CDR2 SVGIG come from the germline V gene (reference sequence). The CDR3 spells CAWKVVWANVLTF. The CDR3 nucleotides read TGTGCCTGGAAAGTAGTCTGGGCCAACGTCCTGACTTTC.

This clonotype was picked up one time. The CDR3 DNA reads TGTGCCAGCAGCCAAGCCCGCGGAAGCTCCTACGAGCAGTACTTC. Protein sequence: CASSQARGSSYEQYF. This sequence joins TRBV4-2 and TRBJ2-7; the D is unclear. CDR3 length equals 15 residues. Germline V gives CDR1 LGHNA, CDR2 YNFKEQ. The germline V and J ends were trimmed by 1 base and 0 bases, with 10 bases remaining between them.

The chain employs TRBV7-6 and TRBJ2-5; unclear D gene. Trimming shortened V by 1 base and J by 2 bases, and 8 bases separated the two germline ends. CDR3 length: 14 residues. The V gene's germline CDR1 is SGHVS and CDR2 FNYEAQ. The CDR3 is CASSLVSAQETQYF. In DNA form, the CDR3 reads TGTGCCAGCAGCTTAGTCTCAGCACAAGAGACCCAGTACTTC.

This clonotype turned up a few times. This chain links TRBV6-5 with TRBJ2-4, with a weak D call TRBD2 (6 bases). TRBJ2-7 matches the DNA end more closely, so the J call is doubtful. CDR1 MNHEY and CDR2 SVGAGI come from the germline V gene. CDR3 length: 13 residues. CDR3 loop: CASSPLRGLEQYF. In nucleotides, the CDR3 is TGTGCCAGCAGTCCACTGCGGGGCCTCGAGCAGTACTTC.

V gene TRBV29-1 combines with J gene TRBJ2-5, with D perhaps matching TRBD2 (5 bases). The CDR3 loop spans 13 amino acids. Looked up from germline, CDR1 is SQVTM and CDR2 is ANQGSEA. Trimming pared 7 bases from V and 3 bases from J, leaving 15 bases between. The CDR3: CSARGWGKETQYF. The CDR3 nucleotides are TGCAGCGCTCGAGGGTGGGGAAAAGAGACCCAGTACTTC.

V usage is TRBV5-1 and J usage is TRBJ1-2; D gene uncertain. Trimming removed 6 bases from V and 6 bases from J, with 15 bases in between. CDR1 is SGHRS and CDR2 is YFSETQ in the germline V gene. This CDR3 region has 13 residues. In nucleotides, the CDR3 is TGCGCCAGCATCTTTTCTTTTAGGGATGGCTACACCTTC. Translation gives CASIFSFRDGYTF.